This T cell receptor (beta chain) came from a study of cytomegalovirus exposure and HLA in healthy donors. The study ran its PCR with 60 Vbeta and 13 Jbeta primers. Original methodology: In a later analysis, of 84 million or so unique beta chains, approximately 10 million appeared in at least two donors. Profiled with immunoSEQ multiplex PCR; TCRdb holds only in-frame clones, not every one. V and J calls and clone size are copied from that table; D and trimming were computed from the DNA. This sample has more than 150,000 clones; approximately 81% occur once, and the top ten carry around 2.4%. Worth noting for this clone: Its antigen is not known.

Study-level findings and limits: Researchers reported in a later analysis that a missense DCLRE1C variant was tied to TCR beta V- and J-gene trimming. Per a later analysis, 16,951 TCR beta sequences showed association with HLA alleles at 0.05 false discovery rate.

Sequencing was done on a sample of PBMCs. This clonotype was obtained from a woman younger than 45 in good health and CMV-seronegative.

The CDR3 nucleotides read TGTGCCAGCAGCTCCCAACGGGCGGGAGGCGATGAGCAGTTCTTC. This encodes CASSSQRAGGDEQFF. The chain recombines TRBV5-6 with TRBJ2-1; 8 bases match TRBD2. Germline CDR1 and CDR2: SGHDT and YYEEEE. V was pared by 3 bases and J by 8 bases, with 10 bases of the junction left unmatched. This CDR3 has 15 amino acids.